Below are 20 T cell receptor beta chains sequenced from a single sample in a study of blood T cell repertoires in COVID-19. Measured with immunoSEQ multiplex PCR; TCRdb has only the in-frame clones, and not every one. The profile shows 450,000 or so clones, around nine tenths of them singletons. Sequenced material: peripheral blood. The receptors were sampled from a woman aged 40 to 49 with COVID-19, enrolled during active disease.

This clone was detected only once. The V and J genes are TRBV6-1 and TRBJ2-2; D ambiguous. V was trimmed by 4 bases and J by 0 bases, leaving 18 bases between them. Germline CDR1 reads MNHNS; CDR2 reads SASEGT. The CDR3 length is 18 residues. For the CDR3, the DNA is TGTGCCAGCAGTGCTCTTACTCTACCGCGTCCGAACACCGGGGAGCTGTTTTTT. Amino acids: CASSALTLPRPNTGELFF.

V is TRBV7-8 and J is TRBJ1-3; 7 nucleotides agree with TRBD1. Germline loops: CDR1 SGHVS, CDR2 FQNEAQ. The CDR3 totals 16 residues. V lost 0 bases and J lost 2; bases outside the gene matches: 4. The CDR3 spells CASSLAPTGTGNTIYF. The CDR3 nucleotides read TGTGCCAGCAGCTTAGCCCCGACAGGGACTGGAAACACCATATATTTT.

The chain is built from TRBV5-7 and TRBJ1-1; 9 bases map to TRBD1. TRBV5-7 counts as an open reading frame of uncertain function. V lost 7 bases, J lost 4 bases, and 8 bases stayed unmatched. CDR3 length: 14 residues. The CDR3: CASRARQGGTEAFF. DNA for the CDR3: TGTGCCAGCCGCGCGAGACAGGGGGGCACTGAAGCTTTCTTT.

This chain uses TRBV27 with TRBJ1-2; D possibly corresponds to TRBD1 (6 bases). In germline, CDR1 is MNHEY, CDR2 SMNVEV (reference sequence). Trimming took 10 bases from V and 14 from J, leaving 17 bases between them. The CDR3 contains 10 residues. CDR3: CATRDRFYTF. As DNA, the CDR3 is TGTGCCACCCGAGACAGGTTTTATACCTTC.

This clone was observed a single time. This chain links TRBV6-2 or TRBV6-3 with TRBJ2-6; tentative D call: TRBD1 (6 bases). Germline V gene lookup returns CDR1 MNHEY and CDR2 SVGEGT. The ends were cut back, 2 bases at V and 2 bases at J, with 10 bases in the middle. This CDR3 contains 16 residues. Written as DNA, the CDR3 is TGTGCCAGCAGTTACCGGTCAGGGGCTGGGGCCAACGTCCTGACTTTC. This sequence encodes CASSYRSGAGANVLTF.

The table lists this clone with many counts. The V call is TRBV6-2 or TRBV6-3, the J call TRBJ2-3, with 9 bases identical to TRBD2. V dropped 2 bases and J dropped 4; count of bases not matched to a gene: 7. Germline assignment: CDR1 MNHEY and CDR2 SVGEGT. CDR3 length: 16 residues. The CDR3 nucleotides are TGTGCCAGCAGTTACGAAGCGGGAGGTACCGCAGATACGCAGTATTTT. Protein: CASSYEAGGTADTQYF.

In regard to this clone: A read error may produce the germline difference seen at one junction end. V gene TRBV7-7 combines with J gene TRBJ2-3; 8 nucleotides line up with TRBD2. The germline V gene encodes CDR1 SSHAT and CDR2 FNYEAQ (reference sequence). The CDR3 consists of 15 residues. The CDR3 DNA follows: TGTGCTAGCAGCTCGCGGGGGGCGGCGGAAGATACGCAGTATTTT. Encoded protein: CASSSRGAAEDTQYF.

The V and J genes are TRBV29-1 and TRBJ2-3; 10 nucleotides match TRBD1. Unmatched junction bases numbered 10, after V lost 7 bases and J lost 9 bases. The germline gives CDR1 SQVTM, CDR2 ANQGSEA. This CDR3 spans 13 amino acids. The CDR3 nucleotides read TGCAGCGCTGGACAGGGGGAGCCAGGGACGCAGTATTTT. Translating gives CSAGQGEPGTQYF.

The chain uses TRBV28 and TRBJ1-6; D call uncertain. Germline CDR1 reads MDHEN; CDR2 reads SYDVKM. The CDR3 sequence is 10 residues long. V gave up 4 bases and J gave up 14 bases, with 6 bases separating them. The CDR3 is CASSSVSLHF. CDR3 nucleotide sequence: TGTGCCAGCAGTTCAGTTTCCCTCCACTTT.

The CDR3, as DNA: TGTGCCATCAGGGGGGACAGGGAAGACTATGGCTACACCTTC. The encoded protein is CAIRGDREDYGYTF. The chain employs TRBV10-3 and TRBJ1-2; 9 bases agree with TRBD1. Looked up from germline, CDR1 is ENHRY and CDR2 is SYGVKD. Unmatched junction bases numbered 5, after V lost 6 bases and J lost 3 bases. CDR3 length: 14 amino acids.

The V gene is TRBV9, the J gene TRBJ2-2, with D perhaps TRBD2 (6 bases). Per the germline V gene, CDR1 is SGDLS and CDR2 is YYNGEE. CDR3 length: 15 amino acids. V was trimmed by 1 base and J by 4 bases, leaving 11 bases between them. The CDR3: CASSVFGSSTGELFF. CDR3 DNA: TGTGCCAGCAGCGTATTCGGGAGTAGCACCGGGGAGCTGTTTTTT.

This clone was recorded once. The chain joins TRBV28 to TRBJ2-3; 7 nucleotides agree with TRBD1. Germline CDR1 reads MDHEN; CDR2 reads SYDVKM. J gave up 8 bases and V 6 bases, and 2 bases lay outside the gene matches. This CDR3 region has 11 residues. The CDR3 DNA reads as TGTGCCAGCAGCAACAGGGGTACGCAGTATTTT. Its translation is CASSNRGTQYF.

The J gene is TRBJ1-1, the V gene TRBV28, with a weak D call TRBD1 (5 bases). The ends were cut back, 5 bases at V and 7 bases at J, with 14 bases in the middle. The CDR3 spans 13 residues. CDR1 is MDHEN, CDR2 SYDVKM, per germline. DNA of the CDR3: TGTGCCAGCAGTCGAGGACGGGGACTTGAAGCTTTCTTT. Amino acids: CASSRGRGLEAFF.

The V and J genes are TRBV28 and TRBJ1-2; D not certain. This CDR3 spans 16 amino acids. V lost 4 bases to trimming and J lost 2 bases, with 17 bases between them. Germline V CDR1 and CDR2: MDHEN, SYDVKM. In DNA form, the CDR3 reads TGTGCCAGCAGTTCCCTTGAGGGCAATTGGAACTATGGCTACACCTTC. Amino acids: CASSSLEGNWNYGYTF.

The rearrangement links TRBV15 to TRBJ1-4, with D unresolved. This CDR3 region has 12 residues. Deletions cut 6 bases from V and 8 bases from J, with 10 bases between. Per the germline V gene, CDR1 is LNHNV and CDR2 is YYDKDF (reference sequence). The CDR3 DNA sequence: TGTGCCACCAGTTTAGGAGGGGAAAAACTGTTTTTT. Translation: CATSLGGEKLFF.

Only a few counts were recorded for this clone. For the CDR3, the DNA is TGTGCCAGCAGCCGAGGGACTAGCGGGAGCCATGAGCAGTTCTTC. As protein: CASSRGTSGSHEQFF. V gene TRBV3-1 (or the pseudogene TRBV3-2) combines with J gene TRBJ2-1; TRBD2 agrees at 14 bases. The germline V gene encodes CDR1 LGHDT and CDR2 YNNKEL (reference sequence). This CDR3 spans 15 amino acids. Losses at the gene ends were 4 bases for V and 8 bases for J; bases not matched to a gene: 4.

V gene TRBV2 combines with J gene TRBJ2-1; 8 nucleotides agree with TRBD2. The CDR3 consists of 16 residues. Germline CDR1 reads SNHLY; CDR2 reads FYNNEI. With 2 bases clipped from V and 0 bases from J, the junction kept 3 bases outside the gene matches. Here the CDR3 reads CASSERLAGSYNEQFF. The CDR3 DNA sequence: TGTGCCAGCAGTGAACGGCTAGCGGGCTCCTACAATGAGCAGTTCTTC.

The gene calls are TRBV19 and TRBJ1-1; no firm D call. Trimming shortened V by 3 bases and J by 5 bases, and 10 bases separated the two germline ends. The length of the CDR3 is 13 residues. Germline CDR1 reads LNHDA; CDR2 reads SQIVND (reference sequence). The CDR3: CASSIGGSTEAFF. CDR3 sequence (DNA): TGTGCCAGTAGTATTGGAGGGAGTACTGAAGCTTTCTTT.

The chain recombines TRBV27 with TRBJ1-2; TRBD1 might be the D (5 bases). Germline CDR1 and CDR2: MNHEY and SMNVEV (reference sequence). The CDR3 contains 11 residues. V lost 9 bases, J lost 3 bases, and 8 bases lay in between. The CDR3 loop reads CASAGYYGYTF. The CDR3 DNA reads as TGTGCCAGTGCAGGGTACTATGGCTACACCTTC.

This clone appeared once. The chain links TRBV27 to TRBJ2-1; 8 nucleotides match TRBD1. Trimming took 2 bases from V and 8 from J; bases not matched to a gene: 2. The CDR3 spans 13 residues. Germline V CDR1 and CDR2: MNHEY, SMNVEV (reference sequence). CDR3 in DNA: TGTGCCAGCAGTTTAGACAGGGGTTATGAGCAGTTCTTC. As protein: CASSLDRGYEQFF.